This T cell receptor beta chain was recovered during a study of cytomegalovirus exposure and HLA in healthy donors. Study-level results: Accurate predictions that matched the HLA-A and HLA-B alleles of most subjects were reportedly made from TCR beta sequences. A later look showed TCR association rates differing by HLA locus, highest for DRB1 and lowest for HLA-C. An analysis that came later showed most CMV-associated TCR beta chains appearing HLA-restricted.

The PCR employed 60 Vbeta primers together with 13 Jbeta primers. Sequencing used immunoSEQ multiplex PCR; TCRdb keeps in-frame clones, though not all of them. The table has fewer than 100,000 clones, 80% seen once. In the case of this clone: Its antigen is undetermined.

This CDR3 has 12 residues. V was pared by 1 base and J by 15 bases, with 16 bases between. CDR1 SQVTM and CDR2 ANQGSEA come from the germline V gene. Donors showed nominal health when sampled, although they likely had unrecorded immune exposures. The J gene is TRBJ2-1, the V gene TRBV29-1; D gene unclear. The specimen sequenced was PBMCs. The clonotype originates from a male donor in good health and CMV-seronegative. CDR3 coding DNA: TGCAGCGTTGAAGTGAGTTCGTATATGCGGTTCTTC. It codes for CSVEVSSYMRFF.